The 26 T cell receptor beta chains given below trace back to one sample, sequenced in a study of T cells after yellow fever vaccination. TCRdb called the 5' RACE reads again in MiXCR, with one record for every CDR3 protein. The repertoire consists of 450,000 to 600,000 distinct CDR3 sequences, with less than 20% occurring once and the leading ten covering 15% to 20%. Sequences were derived from PBMCs, sampled 5 days after the first yellow fever vaccination. The receptors stem from a man younger than 35 who received the YFV17D yellow fever vaccine.

This chain uses TRBV10-1 with TRBJ2-3, with 10 bases that match TRBD2. This CDR3 has 18 amino acids. From germline, CDR1 is WNHNN and CDR2 SYGVQD (reference sequence). Trimming took 2 bases from V and 5 from J; bases not matched to a gene: 13. The chain's CDR3 is CASSERTPSGGFIDTQYF. The CDR3 DNA sequence: TGCGCCAGCAGTGAGCGGACGCCTAGCGGGGGTTTTATAGATACGCAGTATTTT.

This clonotype was recorded a few times. The gene calls are TRBV7-2 and TRBJ2-3, with 8 nucleotides matching TRBD2. Germline V gene data show CDR1 as SGHTA and CDR2 as FQGNSA. The CDR3 covers 14 residues. V lost 3 bases to trimming and J lost 5 bases; unmatched junction nucleotides: 4. In nucleotides, the CDR3 is TGTGCCAGCAGCTTTCCGGGGGGGAGAGATACGCAGTATTTT. This sequence encodes CASSFPGGRDTQYF.

This chain uses TRBV4-3 with TRBJ2-3; 15 bases map to TRBD2. There are 20 residues in the CDR3. V was clipped by 2 bases and J by 3 bases; unmatched bases: 12. The germline V gene has CDR1 LGHNA and CDR2 YSLEER. CDR3 protein: CASSQQGLAGGPGLTDTQYF. The CDR3 nucleotides read TGCGCCAGCAGCCAACAGGGACTAGCGGGGGGACCCGGTTTGACAGATACGCAGTATTTT.

The chain recombines TRBV6-5 with TRBJ1-6; D gene unclear. The V end lost 0 bases, the J end lost 9 bases, and 6 bases lay between the germline ends. Germline CDR1 is MNHEY and CDR2 is SVGAGI. The CDR3 sequence is 13 residues long. CDR3 bases: TGTGCCAGCAGTTACTCGAAAGGTTCACCCCTCCACTTT. Residues: CASSYSKGSPLHF.

The chain links TRBV7-2 to TRBJ1-2; tentatively, D is TRBD1 (6 bases). Germline loops: CDR1 SGHTA, CDR2 FQGNSA. V was cut by 1 base and J by 6 bases, with 9 bases left in between. The CDR3 extends over 13 amino acids. CDR3 in amino acids: CASSLVGTNGYTF. In DNA, the CDR3 is TGTGCCAGCAGCTTAGTGGGGACAAATGGCTACACCTTC.

This clonotype was counted only a few times. The V gene is TRBV7-9, the J gene TRBJ2-7, with D perhaps assigned TRBD1 or TRBD2 (5 bases each). The germline V and J ends were trimmed by 5 bases and 5 bases, with 16 bases remaining between them. Looked up from germline, CDR1 is SEHNR and CDR2 is FQNEAQ (reference sequence). The CDR3 loop spans 14 amino acids. Written as DNA, the CDR3 is TGTGCCAGCAGCCCGTCTGGGGGTTTAAACGAGCAGTACGTC. It encodes CASSPSGGLNEQYV.

The rearrangement uses TRBV9 and TRBJ2-1; 10 nucleotides agree with TRBD2. Trimming cost V 0 bases and J 13 bases; bases outside gene matches: 7. The CDR3 contains 14 residues. The V gene's germline CDR1 is SGDLS and CDR2 YYNGEE. CDR3 bases: TGTGCCAGCAGCGTAGATCCCCTAGCGGGGGATCAGTTCTTC. Protein sequence: CASSVDPLAGDQFF.

This chain links TRBV20-1 with TRBJ1-3, with unresolved D. Germline CDR1 and CDR2: DFQATT and SNEGSKA (reference sequence). V lost 1 base and J 0 bases, leaving 7 bases between the germline ends. The CDR3 spans 14 residues. CDR3 sequence reads: CSARAGDSGNTIYF. CDR3 DNA: TGCAGTGCTAGAGCCGGGGACTCTGGAAACACCATATATTTT.

In its sample, this clonotype was seen a few times. The chain carries TRBV20-1 and TRBJ1-2; no firm D call. Looked up from germline, CDR1 is DFQATT and CDR2 is SNEGSKA (reference sequence). The CDR3 has 14 residues. The germline V and J ends were trimmed by 0 bases and 4 bases, with 12 bases remaining between them. CDR3 coding DNA: TGCAGTGCTAGAGATCCGGGGATTAGCTATGGCTACACCTTC. It codes for CSARDPGISYGYTF.

The gene calls are TRBV6-1 and TRBJ2-1; 10 bases line up with TRBD1. The CDR3 has 15 amino acids. V trimming: 6 bases; J trimming: 2 bases; junction bases outside the gene matches: 4. Germline V gene lookup returns CDR1 MNHNS and CDR2 SASEGT. CDR3 sequence reads: CASRQDRGTYNEQFF. The CDR3 DNA reads as TGTGCCAGCAGGCAGGACAGGGGGACCTACAATGAGCAGTTCTTC.

This clonotype was detected a few times. CDR3 sequence reads: CASSLDTLKETQYF. The CDR3 DNA reads TGCGCCAGCAGCCTGGACACCCTCAAGGAGACCCAGTACTTC. The chain recombines TRBV4-1 with TRBJ2-5; TRBD1 is a possible D gene (5 bases). There are 14 residues in the CDR3. Germline CDR1 is MGHRA and CDR2 is YSYEKL. Trimming took 4 bases from V and 5 from J, leaving 14 bases between them.

Only a few counts were recorded for this clonotype. V and J are TRBV7-2 and TRBJ2-3; TRBD1 or TRBD2 may be the D gene (5 bases each). The CDR3 covers 15 residues. Per germline, CDR1 SGHTA and CDR2 FQGNSA. Trimming took off 1 base at V and 10 bases at J, with 18 bases between the two ends. The CDR3 coding sequence is TGTGCCAGCAGCTTAGGTGCCGGGGCCCCGACACCGCAGTATTTT. Protein sequence: CASSLGAGAPTPQYF.

Ten or more counts support this clonotype. Here the CDR3 reads CASSLGQGPPTTDTQYF. The CDR3 DNA is TGTGCCAGCAGCTTGGGACAGGGTCCCCCCACCACAGATACGCAGTATTTT. The chain links TRBV5-8 to TRBJ2-3, with 7 positions matching TRBD1. This CDR3 contains 17 residues. Germline CDR1 and CDR2: SGHTS and YDEGEE. With 0 bases clipped from V and 2 bases from J, the junction kept 9 bases outside the gene matches.

This clonotype has a handful of counts. The gene calls are TRBV29-1 and TRBJ1-5; perhaps TRBD1 as D (6 bases). V was pared by 6 bases and J by 4 bases, with 10 bases between. Looked up from germline, CDR1 is SQVTM and CDR2 is ANQGSEA. This CDR3 has 12 residues. CDR3 in amino acids: CSVGAGNQPQHF. CDR3 DNA sequence: TGCAGCGTGGGGGCAGGAAATCAGCCCCAGCATTTT. Using reference TRBV29-1 and TRBJ1-5 for the parts outside the CDR3, the full variable domain is SAVISQKPSRDICQRGTSLTIQCQVDSQVTMMFWYRQQPGQSLTLIATANQGSEATYESGFVIDKFPISRPNLTFSTLTVSNMSPEDSSIYLCSVGAGNQPQHFGDGTRLSIL.

This clonotype was detected a few times. V usage is TRBV29-1 and J usage is TRBJ1-2; D not certain. The CDR3 has 12 residues. The germline V gene encodes CDR1 SQVTM and CDR2 ANQGSEA. Between the trimmed V and J ends, which lost 4 bases and 4 bases, there was a span of 10 bases. The CDR3, as DNA: TGCAGCGTTGCCCGGAGTGGCTATGGCTACACCTTC. This sequence encodes CSVARSGYGYTF.

This clonotype was counted ten times or more. The chain carries TRBV24-1 and TRBJ2-5; the D is unclear. The CDR3 has 13 amino acids. V lost 3 bases and J lost 5, with 9 bases in between. Germline loops: CDR1 KGHDR, CDR2 SFDVKD. The CDR3: CATSDIFGETQYF. CDR3 DNA sequence: TGTGCCACCAGTGATATCTTTGGTGAGACCCAGTACTTC.

This clonotype appeared a few times. This rearrangement joins TRBV27 to TRBJ2-7; TRBD1 matches at 7 bases. The CDR3 spans 18 residues. J lost 0 bases, V lost 5 bases, and 16 bases had no gene match. Germline lookup yields CDR1 MNHEY and CDR2 SMNVEV (reference sequence). The CDR3 coding sequence is TGTGCCAGCAGTCCAAGGACAGGCCCTCTCGTAAGCTCCTACGAGCAGTACGTC. It yields the protein CASSPRTGPLVSSYEQYV.

The table lists this clonotype with a few counts. V usage is TRBV27 and J usage is TRBJ2-1; D gene unclear. The length of the CDR3 is 12 residues. The germline V gene has CDR1 MNHEY and CDR2 SMNVEV (reference sequence). V was trimmed by 6 bases and J by 9 bases, leaving 12 bases between them. The CDR3 spells CASSFNAGEQFF. The DNA for the CDR3 is TGTGCCAGCAGCTTCAACGCCGGTGAGCAGTTCTTC.

DNA for the CDR3: TGTGCCGGCCGTGGATACAGGGGGCTAGACGGGGAGCTGTTTTTT. Its translation: CAGRGYRGLDGELFF. The chain combines TRBV6-1 with TRBJ2-2; the match to TRBD1 covers 9 bases. V trimming: 11 bases; J trimming: 7 bases; junction bases outside the gene matches: 14. Per the germline V gene, CDR1 is MNHNS and CDR2 is SASEGT. This CDR3 spans 15 amino acids.

The genes are TRBV3-1 and TRBJ2-1, with D unresolved. Germline loops: CDR1 LGHDT, CDR2 YNNKEL (reference sequence). The germline V and J ends were trimmed by 4 bases and 0 bases, with 16 bases remaining between them. There are 17 residues in the CDR3. CDR3 nucleotides: TGTGCCAGCAGCCCCCCCATCGGACCAGACTCCTACAATGAGCAGTTCTTC. Amino acids: CASSPPIGPDSYNEQFF.

In its sample, this clonotype was seen a few times. The chain employs TRBV18 and TRBJ1-2, with D tentatively TRBD1 (6 bases). V shed 6 bases and J shed 0 bases, with 17 bases lying between them. Germline V lookup: CDR1 KGHSH, CDR2 LQKENI. The CDR3 length is 16 residues. CDR3 residues: CASSLRTTGSNYGYTF. The CDR3 nucleotides are TGTGCCAGCTCGCTCCGGACGACAGGATCTAACTATGGCTACACCTTC.

This clonotype was seen only a few times. The DNA of the CDR3 is TGCGCCAGCAGTAAAGGGGCCAGGGGAAGCAATCAGCCCCAGCATTTT. Translation gives CASSKGARGSNQPQHF. J is TRBJ1-5 and V is TRBV10-2, with D maybe TRBD1 (6 bases). The CDR3 length is 16 residues. Germline V gives CDR1 WSHSY, CDR2 SAAADI. V was pared by 5 bases and J by 1 base, with 15 bases between.

This clonotype was recorded once. V and J are TRBV7-2 and TRBJ2-3, with D uncertain. Germline V lookup: CDR1 SGHTA, CDR2 FQGNSA. V lost 6 bases to trimming and J lost 4 bases, with 14 bases between them. This CDR3 is 14 amino acids long. This CDR3 reads CASRLFGSADTQYF. The CDR3, as DNA: TGTGCCAGCAGACTCTTCGGATCCGCAGATACGCAGTATTTT.

V and J are TRBV5-1 and TRBJ2-1; weak D call: TRBD2 (5 bases). CDR1 and CDR2 from the germline V gene are SGHRS and YFSETQ. V was pared by 2 bases and J by 1 base, with 16 bases between. There are 17 residues in the CDR3. Here the CDR3 DNA reads TGCGCCAGCAGCTTTTTCACGCGAGCGGATTCCTACAATGAGCAGTTCTTC. Residues: CASSFFTRADSYNEQFF. The full variable domain, in which reference TRBV5-1 and TRBJ2-1 provide the parts outside the CDR3, is KAGVTQTPRYLIKTRGQQVTLSCSPISGHRSVSWYQQTPGQGLQFLFEYFSETQRNKGNFPGRFSGRQFSNSRSEMNVSTLELGDSALYLCASSFFTRADSYNEQFFGPGTRLTVL.

The V call is TRBV7-2, the J call TRBJ1-2; D is unclear. With 4 bases removed from V and 4 bases from J, the gap between germline ends came to 13 bases. CDR1 SGHTA and CDR2 FQGNSA come from the germline V gene. This CDR3 has 14 residues. The CDR3 loop reads CASSSRSVVYGYTF. The CDR3 DNA sequence: TGTGCCAGCAGCTCCCGGTCGGTAGTCTATGGCTACACCTTC. Full variable domain (outside the CDR3, taken from reference TRBV7-2 and TRBJ1-2): GAGVSQSPSNKVTEKGKDVELRCDPISGHTALYWYRQSLGQGLEFLIYFQGNSAPDKSGLPSDRFSAERTGGSVSTLTIQRTQQEDSAVYLCASSSRSVVYGYTFGSGTRLTVV.

This clonotype has only a few counts. The gene calls are TRBV9 and TRBJ1-1; 8 positions agree with TRBD1. V gave up 3 bases and J gave up 6 bases; unmatched junction bases: 7. This CDR3 is built from 14 residues. Germline V gene sequence: CDR1 SGDLS, CDR2 YYNGEE. The CDR3 here is CASSGQGASPEAFF. The CDR3, as DNA: TGTGCCAGCAGCGGGCAGGGGGCGAGTCCTGAAGCTTTCTTT.